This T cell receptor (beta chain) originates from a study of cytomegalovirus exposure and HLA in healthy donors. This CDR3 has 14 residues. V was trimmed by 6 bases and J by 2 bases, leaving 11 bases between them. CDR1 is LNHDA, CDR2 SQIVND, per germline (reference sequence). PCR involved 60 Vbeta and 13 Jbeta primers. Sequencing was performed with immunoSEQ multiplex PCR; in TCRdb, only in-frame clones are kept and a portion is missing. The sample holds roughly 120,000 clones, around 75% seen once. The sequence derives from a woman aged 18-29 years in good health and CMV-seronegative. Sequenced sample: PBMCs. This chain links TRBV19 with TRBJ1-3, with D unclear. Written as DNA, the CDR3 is TGTGCCAGTAGCCCGGAGACCACTGGAAACACCATATATTTT. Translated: CASSPETTGNTIYF.